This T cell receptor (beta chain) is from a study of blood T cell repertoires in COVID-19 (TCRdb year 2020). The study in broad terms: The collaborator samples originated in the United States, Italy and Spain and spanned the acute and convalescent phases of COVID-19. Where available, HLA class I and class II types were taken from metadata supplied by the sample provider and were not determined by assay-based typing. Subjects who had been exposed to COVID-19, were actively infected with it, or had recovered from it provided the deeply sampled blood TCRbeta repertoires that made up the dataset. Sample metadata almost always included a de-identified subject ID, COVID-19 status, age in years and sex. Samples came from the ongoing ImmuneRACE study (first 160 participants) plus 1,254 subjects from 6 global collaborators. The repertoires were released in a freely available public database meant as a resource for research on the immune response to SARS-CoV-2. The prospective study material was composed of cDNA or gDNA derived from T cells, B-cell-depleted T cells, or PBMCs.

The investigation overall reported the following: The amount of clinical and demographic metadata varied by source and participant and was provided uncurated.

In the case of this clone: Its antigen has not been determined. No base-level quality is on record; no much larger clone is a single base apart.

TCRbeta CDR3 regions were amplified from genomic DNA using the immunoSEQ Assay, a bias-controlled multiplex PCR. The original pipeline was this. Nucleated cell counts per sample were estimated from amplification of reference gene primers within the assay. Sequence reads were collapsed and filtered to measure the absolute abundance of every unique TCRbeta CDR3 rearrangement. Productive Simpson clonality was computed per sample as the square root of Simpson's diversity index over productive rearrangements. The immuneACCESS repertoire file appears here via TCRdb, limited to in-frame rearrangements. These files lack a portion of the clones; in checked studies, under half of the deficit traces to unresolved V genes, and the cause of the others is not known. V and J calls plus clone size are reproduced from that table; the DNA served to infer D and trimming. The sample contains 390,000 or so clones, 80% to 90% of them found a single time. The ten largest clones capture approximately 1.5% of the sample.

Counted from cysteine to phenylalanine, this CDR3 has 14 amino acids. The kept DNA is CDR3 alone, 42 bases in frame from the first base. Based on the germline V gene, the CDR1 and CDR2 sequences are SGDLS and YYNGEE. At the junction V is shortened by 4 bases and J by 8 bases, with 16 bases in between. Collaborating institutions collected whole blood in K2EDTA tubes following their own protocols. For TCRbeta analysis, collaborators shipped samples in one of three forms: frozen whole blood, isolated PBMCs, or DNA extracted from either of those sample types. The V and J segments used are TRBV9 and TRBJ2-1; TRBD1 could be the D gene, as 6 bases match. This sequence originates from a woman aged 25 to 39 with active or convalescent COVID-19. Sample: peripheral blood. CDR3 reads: CASSLDSLHDEQFF. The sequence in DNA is TGTGCCAGCAGCCTGGACAGTCTACACGATGAGCAGTTCTTC.